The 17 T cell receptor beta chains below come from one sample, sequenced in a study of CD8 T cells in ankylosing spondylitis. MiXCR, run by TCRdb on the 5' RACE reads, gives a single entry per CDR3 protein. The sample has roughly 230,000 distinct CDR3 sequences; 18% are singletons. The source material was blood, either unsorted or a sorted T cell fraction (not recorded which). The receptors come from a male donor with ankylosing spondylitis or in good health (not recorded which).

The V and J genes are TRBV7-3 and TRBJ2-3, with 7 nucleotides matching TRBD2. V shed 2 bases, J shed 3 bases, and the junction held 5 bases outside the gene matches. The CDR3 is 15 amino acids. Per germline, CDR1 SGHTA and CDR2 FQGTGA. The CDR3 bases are TGTGCCAGCAGCTTAGTGGGAGGGATGACAGATACGCAGTATTTT. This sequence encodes CASSLVGGMTDTQYF.

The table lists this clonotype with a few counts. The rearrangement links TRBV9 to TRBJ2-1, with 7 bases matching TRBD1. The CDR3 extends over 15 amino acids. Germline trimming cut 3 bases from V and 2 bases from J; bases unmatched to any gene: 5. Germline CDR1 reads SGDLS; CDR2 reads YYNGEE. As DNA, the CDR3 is TGTGCCAGCAGCGCCGGGACAGTCCCCTACAATGAGCAGTTCTTC. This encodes CASSAGTVPYNEQFF.

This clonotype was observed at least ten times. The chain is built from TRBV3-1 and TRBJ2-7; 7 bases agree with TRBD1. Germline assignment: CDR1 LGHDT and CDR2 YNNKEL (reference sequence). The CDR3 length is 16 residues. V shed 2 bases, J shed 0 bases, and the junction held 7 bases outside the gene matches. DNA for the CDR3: TGTGCCAGCAGCCAAATTGTACAGGGGAACTCCTACGAGCAGTACTTC. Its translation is CASSQIVQGNSYEQYF.

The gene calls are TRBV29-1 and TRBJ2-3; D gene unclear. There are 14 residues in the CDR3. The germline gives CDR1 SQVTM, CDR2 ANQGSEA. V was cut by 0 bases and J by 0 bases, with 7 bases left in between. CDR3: CSVEEPYSTDTQYF. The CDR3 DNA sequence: TGCAGCGTTGAAGAACCCTATAGCACAGATACGCAGTATTTT.

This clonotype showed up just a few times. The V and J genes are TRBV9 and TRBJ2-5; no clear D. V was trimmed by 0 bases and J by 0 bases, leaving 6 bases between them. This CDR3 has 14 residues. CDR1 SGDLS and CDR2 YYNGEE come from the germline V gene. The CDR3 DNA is TGTGCCAGCAGCGTAGGGGATTACCAAGAGACCCAGTACTTC. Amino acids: CASSVGDYQETQYF.

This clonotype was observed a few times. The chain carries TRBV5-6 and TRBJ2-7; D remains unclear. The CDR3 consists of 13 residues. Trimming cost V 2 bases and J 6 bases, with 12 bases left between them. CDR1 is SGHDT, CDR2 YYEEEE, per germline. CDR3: CASSFVARPEQYF. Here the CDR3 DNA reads TGTGCCAGCAGCTTTGTGGCCCGTCCCGAGCAGTACTTC.

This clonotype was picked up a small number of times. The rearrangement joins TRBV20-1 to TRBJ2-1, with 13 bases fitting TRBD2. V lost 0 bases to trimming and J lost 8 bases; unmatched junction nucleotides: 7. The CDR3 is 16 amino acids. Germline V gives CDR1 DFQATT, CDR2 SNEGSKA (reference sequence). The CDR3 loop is CSARDFWTSGSYEQFF. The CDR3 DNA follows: TGCAGTGCTAGAGATTTCTGGACTAGCGGGAGTTATGAGCAGTTCTTC.

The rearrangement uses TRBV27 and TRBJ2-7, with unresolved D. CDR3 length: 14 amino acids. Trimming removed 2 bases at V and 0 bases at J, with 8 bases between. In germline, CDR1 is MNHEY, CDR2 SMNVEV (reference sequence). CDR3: CASSLSYSSYEQYF. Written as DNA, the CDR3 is TGTGCCAGCAGTTTAAGCTATAGCTCCTACGAGCAGTACTTC.

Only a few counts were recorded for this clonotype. CDR3 DNA: TGTGCCAGCATCCCTTTGTCAGTAGGTTTGGTCACCGGGGAGCTGTTTTTT. Protein sequence: CASIPLSVGLVTGELFF. This chain joins TRBV27 and TRBJ2-2; the D is unclear. CDR3 size: 17 residues. V lost 7 bases and J lost 4, with 22 bases in between. Germline assignment: CDR1 MNHEY and CDR2 SMNVEV (reference sequence).

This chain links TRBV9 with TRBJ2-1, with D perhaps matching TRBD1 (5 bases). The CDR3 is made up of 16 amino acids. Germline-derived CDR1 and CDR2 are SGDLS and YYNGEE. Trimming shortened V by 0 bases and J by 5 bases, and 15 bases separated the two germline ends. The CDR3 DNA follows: TGTGCCAGCAGCGTAGCCCCGCCAGGGCTGGACAATGAGCAGTTCTTC. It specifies CASSVAPPGLDNEQFF.

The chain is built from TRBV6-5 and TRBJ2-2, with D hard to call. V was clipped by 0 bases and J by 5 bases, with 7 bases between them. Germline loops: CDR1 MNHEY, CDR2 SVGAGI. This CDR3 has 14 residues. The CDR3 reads CASSYSLDTGELFF. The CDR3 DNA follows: TGTGCCAGCAGTTACTCTTTGGATACCGGGGAGCTGTTTTTT.

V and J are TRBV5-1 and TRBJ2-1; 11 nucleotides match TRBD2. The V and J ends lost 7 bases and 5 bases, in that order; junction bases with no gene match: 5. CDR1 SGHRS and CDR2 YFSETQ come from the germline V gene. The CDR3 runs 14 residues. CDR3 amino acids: CASVGGLADNEQFF. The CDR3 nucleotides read TGCGCCAGCGTTGGGGGACTAGCGGACAATGAGCAGTTCTTC.

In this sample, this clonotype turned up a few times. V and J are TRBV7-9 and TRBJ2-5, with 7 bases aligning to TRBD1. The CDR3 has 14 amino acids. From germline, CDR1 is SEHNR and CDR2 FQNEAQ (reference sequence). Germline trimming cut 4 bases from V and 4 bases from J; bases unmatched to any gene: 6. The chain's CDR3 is CASSSPGTAETQYF. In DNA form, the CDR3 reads TGTGCCAGCAGCTCCCCCGGGACAGCAGAGACCCAGTACTTC.

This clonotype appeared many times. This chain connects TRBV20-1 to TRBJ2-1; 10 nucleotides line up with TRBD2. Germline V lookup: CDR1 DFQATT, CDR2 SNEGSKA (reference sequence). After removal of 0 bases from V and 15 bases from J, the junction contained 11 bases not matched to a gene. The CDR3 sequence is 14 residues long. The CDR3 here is CSARDLLAGAPGFF. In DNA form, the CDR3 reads TGCAGTGCTAGAGATTTGCTAGCGGGAGCCCCGGGGTTCTTC.

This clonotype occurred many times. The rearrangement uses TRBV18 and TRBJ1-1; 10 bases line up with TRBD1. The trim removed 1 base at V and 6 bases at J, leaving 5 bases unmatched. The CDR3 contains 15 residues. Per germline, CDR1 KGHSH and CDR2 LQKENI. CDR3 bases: TGTGCCAGCTCACCACTTGGGGACAGGGGTCCTGAAGCTTTCTTT. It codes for CASSPLGDRGPEAFF.

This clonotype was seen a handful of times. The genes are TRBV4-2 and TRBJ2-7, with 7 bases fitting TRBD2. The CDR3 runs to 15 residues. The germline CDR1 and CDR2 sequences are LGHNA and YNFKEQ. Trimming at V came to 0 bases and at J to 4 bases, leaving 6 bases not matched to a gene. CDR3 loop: CASSQDLAEEYEQYF. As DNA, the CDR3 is TGTGCCAGCAGCCAAGATCTAGCGGAGGAGTACGAGCAGTACTTC.

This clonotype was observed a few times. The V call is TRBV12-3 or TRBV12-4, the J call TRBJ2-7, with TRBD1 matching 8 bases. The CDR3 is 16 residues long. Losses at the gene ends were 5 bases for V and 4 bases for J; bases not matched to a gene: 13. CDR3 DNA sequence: TGTGCCAGCAGTGCAGACCGACAGGGGACCCTTTACGAGCAGTACTTC. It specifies CASSADRQGTLYEQYF.